A selection of T cell receptor beta chains follows, all from one sample in a study of OX40 agonist ivuxolimab in advanced cancers. Produced via immunoSEQ multiplex PCR; TCRdb's table is partial and in-frame only. The sample yields tens of thousands of clones, over 75% seen once. The input for sequencing was CD4+ or CD8+ T cells sorted from blood, taken in a trial of the OX40 agonist ivuxolimab. The receptors come from an adult with an advanced solid tumor such as melanoma, head and neck, liver or kidney cancer. Both conserved end residues are part of each CDR3. The D gene is left open where the match is weak. For some rows the clone size is stated as once, few or many, or as a class when expanded; others skip it.

few	TRBD1	TRBV7-2	16	TRBJ2-7	TGTGCCAGCAGACTTCGACCGGGACAGGGGGCCCACGAGCAGTACTTC	CASRLRPGQGAHEQYF
.	.	TRBV5-8	15	TRBJ1-1	TGTGCCAGCAGCCTGGTCCAAACGGGTTATACTGAAGCTTTCTTT	CASSLVQTGYTEAFF
once	.	TRBV28	12	TRBJ1-3	TGTGCCAGCAGTTTAACTGGAAACACCATATATTTT	CASSLTGNTIYF
.	.	TRBV6-5	14	TRBJ2-4	TGTGCCAGTCTCTTGGCACCCGCCAAAAACATTCAGTACTTC	CASLLAPAKNIQYF
few	.	TRBV19	16	TRBJ2-1	TGTGCCAGTAGTTACCCCCAGACGACATCCTACAATGAGCAGTTCTTC	CASSYPQTTSYNEQFF
.	.	TRBV6-6	16	TRBJ2-3	TGTGCCAGCAGTTCCCTTGGAGGGACTAGCACAGATACGCAGTATTTT	CASSSLGGTSTDTQYF
.	.	TRBV7-3	14	TRBJ2-1	TGTGCCAGCAGCTCAGCGCCGGGTAGCAATGAGCAGTTCTTC	CASSSAPGSNEQFF
.	.	TRBV7-2	14	TRBJ2-2	TGTGCCAGCAGCCCCGGGCTGAACACCGGGGAGCTGTTTTTT	CASSPGLNTGELFF
few	.	TRBV18	16	TRBJ1-5	TGTGCCAGCTCACCACGGCAGGGAAGGGAAGATCAGCCCCAGCATTTT	CASSPRQGREDQPQHF
.	.	TRBV5-6	14	TRBJ2-2	TGTGCCAGCAGCGCGGACGGAGACACCGGGGAGCTGTTTTTT	CASSADGDTGELFF
.	TRBD2	TRBV30	15	TRBJ2-7	TGTGCCTGGAGTTTCTTGGGCAGGGAGGGCTACGAGCAGTACTTC	CAWSFLGREGYEQYF
.	TRBD2	TRBV25-1	15	TRBJ2-1	TGTGCCAGCAGTGAGCCCGGGACTAGTTTTTCTGAGCAGTTCTTC	CASSEPGTSFSEQFF
.	.	TRBV6-5	15	TRBJ2-7	TGTGCCAGCAGCCCGACCCGGGGGGCCTCCTACGAGCAGTACTTC	CASSPTRGASYEQYF
.	TRBD2	TRBV5-4	17	TRBJ2-4	TGTGCCAGCAGCTCTTTTGCGGGAGGAAGGGACAAAAACATTCAGTACTTC	CASSSFAGGRDKNIQYF
.	.	TRBV30	15	TRBJ2-5	TGTGCCTGGAGACCCGGACTCGCAACAGGGGAGACCCAGTACTTC	CAWRPGLATGETQYF
.	.	TRBV28	16	TRBJ1-5	TGTGCCAGCAGCGGGATCGGAGGGGGGAAGGATCAGCCCCAGCATTTT	CASSGIGGGKDQPQHF
.	.	TRBV5-1	14	TRBJ2-5	TGCGCCAGCAGCTCCCCGGGGGCGCAACGGACCCAGTACTTC	CASSSPGAQRTQYF
.	TRBD1	TRBV28	18	TRBJ2-7	TGTGCCAGCAGTTTCCTTCTTGGGACAGGCCCGAAGTTCTACGAGCAGTACTTC	CASSFLLGTGPKFYEQYF
.	.	TRBV9	14	TRBJ2-7	TGTGCCAGCAGCGCCGGATCGGATCTCTACGAGCAGTACTTC	CASSAGSDLYEQYF
once	.	TRBV5-1	12	TRBJ2-7	TGCGCCAGCAGCTCGACGTATACCGAGCAGTACTTC	CASSSTYTEQYF
.	TRBD1	TRBV11-2	14	TRBJ1-2	TGTGCCAGCAGCCGACAGGGTGTAGAGTATGGCTACACCTTC	CASSRQGVEYGYTF
.	TRBD2	TRBV5-5	17	TRBJ2-5	TGTGCCAGCAGCTTGAGGCTAGCGGGAGGGCACGGCCAGACCCAGTACTTC	CASSLRLAGGHGQTQYF
.	.	TRBV7-9	12	TRBJ2-7	TGTGCCAGCAGTTTGAACAGGGATAATCGGTACTTC	CASSLNRDNRYF
.	.	TRBV11-3	16	TRBJ2-1	TGTGCCAGCAGTGAGGTAGCGGTCCTAATGGGCAATGAGCAGTTCTTC	CASSEVAVLMGNEQFF
.	.	TRBV7-6	11	TRBJ1-1	TGTGCCAGCAGCCTTGCAACTGAAGCTTTCTTT	CASSLATEAFF
.	TRBD2	TRBV7-2	15	TRBJ2-3	TGTGCCAGCAGCTTACCCGGGACTAGCGGGAATACGCAGTATTTT	CASSLPGTSGNTQYF
.	.	TRBV19	16	TRBJ1-2	TGTGCCACTCTCTCATTGGGGGGGCCTACTAACTATGGCTACACCTTC	CATLSLGGPTNYGYTF
.	.	TRBV25-1	16	TRBJ2-7	TGTGCCAGCAGTGAAGGGGGTGGAGAGGGCGCCTACGAGCAGTACTTC	CASSEGGGEGAYEQYF
.	.	TRBV28	16	TRBJ2-1	TGTGCCAGCAGTTCCCCGAAACCCCTTGGGGTGAATGAGCAGTTCTTC	CASSSPKPLGVNEQFF
.	.	TRBV19	16	TRBJ1-5	TGTGCCAGTAGTAGCGGTAGCGGGGGAGGAGGTCAGCCCCAGCATTTT	CASSSGSGGGGQPQHF
few	.	TRBV19	12	TRBJ1-5	TGTGCCAGTACTGATTTTGGTCAGCCCCAGCATTTT	CASTDFGQPQHF
.	.	TRBV5-4	16	TRBJ1-4	TGTGCCAGCAGCTTGACGGAGGAGGTGCCGGGAGAAAAACTGTTTTTT	CASSLTEEVPGEKLFF
.	TRBD1	TRBV6-5	16	TRBJ1-2	TGTGCCAGCAGTTACTCGACCAGGGGGCAAGGAGATGGCTACACCTTC	CASSYSTRGQGDGYTF
.	.	TRBV2	16	TRBJ2-2	TGTGCCAGCAGTGTCGGACAGACTAAGAACACCGGGGAGCTGTTTTTT	CASSVGQTKNTGELFF
once	.	TRBV7-9	10	TRBJ2-1	TGTGCCAGCACCCCCGGGGAGCAGTTCTTC	CASTPGEQFF
.	.	TRBV20-1	11	TRBJ2-7	TGCAGTGCTAGTCCGCGAGGCGAGCAGTACTTC	CSASPRGEQYF
.	.	TRBV10-3	14	TRBJ1-1	TGTGCCATCAGTCGCGAGACCCCGAACACTGAAGCTTTCTTT	CAISRETPNTEAFF
.	.	TRBV11-3	12	TRBJ2-2	TGTGCCAGCAGCTTAGGGCGGGGGGAGCTGTTTTTT	CASSLGRGELFF
.	.	TRBV5-1	14	TRBJ2-7	TGCGCCAGCAGCTTGGTGGCCCGACTCAACGAGCAGTACTTC	CASSLVARLNEQYF
.	.	TRBV9	13	TRBJ2-3	TGTGCCAGCAGCGTGGGGAGTACAGATACGCAGTATTTT	CASSVGSTDTQYF
once	.	TRBV6-6	14	TRBJ2-2	TGTGCCAGCTCTACTCAGGGGGGTAGCGGGGAGCTGTTTTTT	CASSTQGGSGELFF
once	.	TRBV11-2	12	TRBJ2-2	TGTGCCAGCCAAGGGCTCAGCGGGGAGCTGTTTTTT	CASQGLSGELFF
.	TRBD1	TRBV30	15	TRBJ2-6	TGTGCCAAGGGACAGGGGAAAACTGGGGCCAACGTCCTGACTTTC	CAKGQGKTGANVLTF
.	.	TRBV7-2	14	TRBJ2-7	TGTGCCAGCAGCTGGGACGAGACTAGGTACGAGCAGTACTTC	CASSWDETRYEQYF
.	TRBD2	TRBV6-5	11	TRBJ2-3	TGTGCCAGCAGTCAGCGGGGATCTGTGGATTTT	CASSQRGSVDF